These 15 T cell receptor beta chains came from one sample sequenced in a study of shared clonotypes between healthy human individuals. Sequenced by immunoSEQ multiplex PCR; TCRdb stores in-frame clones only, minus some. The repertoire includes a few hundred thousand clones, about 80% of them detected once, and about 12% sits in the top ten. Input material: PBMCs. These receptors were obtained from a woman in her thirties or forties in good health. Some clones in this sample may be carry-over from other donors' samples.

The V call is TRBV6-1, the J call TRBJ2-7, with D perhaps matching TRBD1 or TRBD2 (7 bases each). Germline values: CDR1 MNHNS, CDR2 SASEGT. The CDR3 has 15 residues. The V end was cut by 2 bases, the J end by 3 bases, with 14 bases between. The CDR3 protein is CASSESPGGVYEQYF. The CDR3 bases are TGTGCCAGCAGTGAATCTCCAGGGGGGGTCTACGAGCAGTACTTC.

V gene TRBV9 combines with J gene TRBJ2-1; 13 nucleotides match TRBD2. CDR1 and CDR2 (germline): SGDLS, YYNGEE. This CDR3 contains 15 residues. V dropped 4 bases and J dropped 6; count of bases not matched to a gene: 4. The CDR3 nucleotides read TGTGCCAGCAGCCAGACTAGCGGGAGGTCCAATGAGCAGTTCTTC. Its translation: CASSQTSGRSNEQFF. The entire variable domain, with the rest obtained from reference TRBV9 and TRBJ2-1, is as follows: DSGVTQTPKHLITATGQRVTLRCSPRSGDLSVYWYQQSLDQGLQFLIQYYNGEERAKGNILERFSAQQFPDLHSELNLSSLELGDSALYFCASSQTSGRSNEQFFGPGTRLTVL.

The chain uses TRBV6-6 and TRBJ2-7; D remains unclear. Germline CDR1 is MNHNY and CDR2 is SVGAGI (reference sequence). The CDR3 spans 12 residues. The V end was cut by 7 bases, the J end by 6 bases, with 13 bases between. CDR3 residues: CASTTDRSEQYF. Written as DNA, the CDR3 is TGTGCCAGCACAACAGATCGGTCCGAGCAGTACTTC.

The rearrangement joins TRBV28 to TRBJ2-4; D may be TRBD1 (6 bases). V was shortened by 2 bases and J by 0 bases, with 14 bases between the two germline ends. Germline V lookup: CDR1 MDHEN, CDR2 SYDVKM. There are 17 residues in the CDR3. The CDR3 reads CASSLANRAVAKNIQYF. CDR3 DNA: TGTGCCAGCAGTTTAGCCAACAGGGCCGTAGCCAAAAACATTCAGTACTTC.

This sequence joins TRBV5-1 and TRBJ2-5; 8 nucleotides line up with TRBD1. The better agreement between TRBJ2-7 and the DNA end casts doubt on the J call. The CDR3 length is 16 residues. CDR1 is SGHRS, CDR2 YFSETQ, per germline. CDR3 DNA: TGCGCCAGCAGCTCAGAGGGGGACAGGCGCTACTACGAGCAGTACTTC. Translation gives CASSSEGDRRYYEQYF.

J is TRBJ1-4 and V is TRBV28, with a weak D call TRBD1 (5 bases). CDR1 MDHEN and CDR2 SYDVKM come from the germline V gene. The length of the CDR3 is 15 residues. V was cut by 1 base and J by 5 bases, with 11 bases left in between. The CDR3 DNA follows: TGTGCCAGCAGTTTATTAGCCAGGGAGAATGAAAAACTGTTTTTT. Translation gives CASSLLARENEKLFF. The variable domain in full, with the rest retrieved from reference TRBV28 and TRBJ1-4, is DVKVTQSSRYLVKRTGEKVFLECVQDMDHENMFWYRQDPGLGLRLIYFSYDVKMKEKGDIPEGYSVSREKKERFSLILESASTNQTSMYLCASSLLARENEKLFFGSGTQLSVL.

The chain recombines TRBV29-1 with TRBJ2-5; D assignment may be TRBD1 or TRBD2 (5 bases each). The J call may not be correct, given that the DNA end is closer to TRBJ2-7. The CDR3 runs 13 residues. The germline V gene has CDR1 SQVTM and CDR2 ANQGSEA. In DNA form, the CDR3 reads TGCAGCGTAGAGGGGCAGGAGGTCGACGAGCAGTACTTC. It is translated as CSVEGQEVDEQYF.

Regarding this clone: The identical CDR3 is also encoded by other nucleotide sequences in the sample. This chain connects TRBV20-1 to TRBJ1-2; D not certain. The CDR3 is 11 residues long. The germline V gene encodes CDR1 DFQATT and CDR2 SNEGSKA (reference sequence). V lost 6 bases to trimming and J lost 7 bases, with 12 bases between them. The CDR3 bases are TGCAGTGCGCCCTTAGGTGGTGGCTACACCTTC. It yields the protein CSAPLGGGYTF.

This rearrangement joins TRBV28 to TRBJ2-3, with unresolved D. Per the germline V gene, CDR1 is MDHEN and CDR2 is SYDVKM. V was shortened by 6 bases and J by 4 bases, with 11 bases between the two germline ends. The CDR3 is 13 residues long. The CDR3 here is CASRGSTADTQYF. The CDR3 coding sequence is TGTGCCAGCAGGGGCTCCACAGCAGATACGCAGTATTTT.

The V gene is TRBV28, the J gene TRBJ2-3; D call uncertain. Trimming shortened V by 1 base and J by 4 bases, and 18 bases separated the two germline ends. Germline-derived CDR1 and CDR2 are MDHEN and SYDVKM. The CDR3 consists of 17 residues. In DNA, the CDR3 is TGTGCCAGCAGTTTATTGGCAGCTGGGTACCATTCAGATACGCAGTATTTT. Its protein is CASSLLAAGYHSDTQYF. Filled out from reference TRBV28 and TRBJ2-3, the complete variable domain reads DVKVTQSSRYLVKRTGEKVFLECVQDMDHENMFWYRQDPGLGLRLIYFSYDVKMKEKGDIPEGYSVSREKKERFSLILESASTNQTSMYLCASSLLAAGYHSDTQYFGPGTRLTVL.

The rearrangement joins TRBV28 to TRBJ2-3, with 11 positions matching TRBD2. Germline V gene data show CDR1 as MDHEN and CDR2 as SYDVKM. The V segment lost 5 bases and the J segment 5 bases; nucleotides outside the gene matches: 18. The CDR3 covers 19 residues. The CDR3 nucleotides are TGTGCCAGCAGTACCCGATGGATGTTAGCGGGAGGGACGGGAGATACGCAGTATTTT. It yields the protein CASSTRWMLAGGTGDTQYF.

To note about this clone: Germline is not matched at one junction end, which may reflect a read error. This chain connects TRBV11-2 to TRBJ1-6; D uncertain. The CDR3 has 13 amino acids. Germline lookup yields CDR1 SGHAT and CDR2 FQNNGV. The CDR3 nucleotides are TGTGCCAGCAGCCTAGAAGGGAATTCACCCCTCCACTTT. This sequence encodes CASSLEGNSPLHF.

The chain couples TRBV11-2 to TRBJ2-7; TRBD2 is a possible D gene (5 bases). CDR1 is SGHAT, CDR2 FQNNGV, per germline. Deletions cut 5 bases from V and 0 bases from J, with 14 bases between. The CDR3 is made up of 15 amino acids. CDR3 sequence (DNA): TGTGCCAGCAGCCCCGCCGGGGAACTCTCCTACGAGCAGTACTTC. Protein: CASSPAGELSYEQYF.

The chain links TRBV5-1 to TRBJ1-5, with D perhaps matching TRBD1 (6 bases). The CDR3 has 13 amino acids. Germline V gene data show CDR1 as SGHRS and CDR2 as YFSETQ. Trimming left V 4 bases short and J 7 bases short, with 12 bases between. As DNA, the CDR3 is TGCGCCAGCAGCCGGAGGGGGGAACAGCCCCAGCATTTT. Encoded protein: CASSRRGEQPQHF.

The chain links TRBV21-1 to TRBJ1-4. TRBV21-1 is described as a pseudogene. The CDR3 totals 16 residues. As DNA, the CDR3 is TGTGCCAGCAGCAAGGGTTCGGACCCGGAGGCGGAAAAACTGTTTTTT. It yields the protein CASSKGSDPEAEKLFF.